This TCR beta chain was retrieved from a study of T-cell memory formation after mild COVID-19. In the study overall: TCR clusters were largely donor specific.

Amplification by 5'RACE using constant-segment primers produced TCR alpha and TCR beta cDNA libraries that carried sample barcodes and UMIs. TCRdb fed the 5' RACE reads into MiXCR, producing one record per CDR3 protein. This table holds hundreds of thousands of distinct CDR3 sequences, approximately 15% found once. V trimming: 0 bases; J trimming: 7 bases; junction bases outside the gene matches: 4. From germline, CDR1 is SGHDN and CDR2 FVKESK. The CDR3 totals 15 residues. This clonotype has ten or more counts. Its cognate antigen is unknown. Findings and limits, study-wide: The finding that pre-infection memory included some responding clones suggested that cross-reactive memory joined. Researchers could not confirm that second-wave clones peaking on day 37 targeted SARS-CoV-2.

Input material: PBMCs or a T cell subset sorted from them (not recorded which). This chain joins TRBV14 and TRBJ2-1; 9 bases line up with TRBD1. The sequence derives from an adult woman who had mild COVID-19 (a few samples of this study predate the infection). Cell type and time point are not known. For the CDR3, the DNA is TGTGCCAGCAGCCAAGATAGACAGGGGGTAAATGAGCAGTTCTTC. This translates into CASSQDRQGVNEQFF.